This TCR beta chain was captured in a study of CD8 T cells in Susac syndrome. Notes on the study in general: Only a relatively small number of individuals were included in the TCR sequencing and HLA analysis.

With regard to this clonotype: As yet, its antigen is unknown.

RNA was extracted with the RNeasy kit, and a quantity of 0.5 to 1 ug was reverse transcribed using random hexamers. The CDR3 of TCR beta was amplified by immunoSEQ multiplex PCR across 54 Vbeta and 13 Jbeta. TCRdb called the immunoSEQ multiplex PCR reads again in MiXCR, with one record for every CDR3 protein. This table holds fewer than 200,000 distinct CDR3 sequences, approximately 93% found once. In blood CD8+ and CD4+ T cells, TCR beta underwent sequencing. The TEMRA cells underwent FACS enrichment, while the CD8+ and CD4+ T cells underwent negative isolation. V was pared by 6 bases and J by 1 base, with 15 bases between. Germline assignment: CDR1 SQVTM and CDR2 ANQGSEA. The CDR3 has 14 residues.

Input material: CD4+ T cells from PBMCs. This sequence originates from a human donor in good health. The rearrangement links TRBV29-1 to TRBJ2-5, with D perhaps assigned TRBD1 or TRBD2 (6 bases each). CDR3 nucleotide sequence: TGCAGCGTCCAGAGAGGGGGGCTCCAAGAGACCCAGTACTTC. As protein: CSVQRGGLQETQYF.